This note documents a single TCR beta chain sequence. This specimen comes from a study of blood T cell repertoires in COVID-19. As originally analysed: Quantification of nucleated cells was approximated via reference gene primer amplification. Using immunoSEQ multiplex PCR, the repertoire was profiled, and TCRdb retains in-frame clones only, with some absent. The V and J calls and clone size are taken from that table; D and trimming were inferred from the DNA. The data contain 200,000 to 300,000 clones, more than 80% of them singletons. This sequence was found in a woman of 80 years or more with COVID-19, enrolled during active disease. Input material: peripheral blood.

CDR3: CASSPLQGGSTEAFF. The CDR3 DNA reads as TGTGCCAGCTCACCACTACAGGGGGGGAGCACTGAAGCTTTCTTT. The chain couples TRBV18 to TRBJ1-1; 8 bases are shared with TRBD1. Per the germline V gene, CDR1 is KGHSH and CDR2 is LQKENI. The V segment lost 1 base and the J segment 4 bases; nucleotides outside the gene matches: 5. The CDR3 spans 15 residues.